The clone carrying this TCR beta chain was picked up many times. Its specificity is unknown. There were TCR beta CDR3 regions amplified from RNA transcripts. RT-PCR in the first round (using the HTBI primer set) targeted the TCR CDR3. TCRdb re-called the multiplex PCR reads through MiXCR, storing one row per CDR3 protein. Of under 750,000 distinct CDR3 sequences in the sample, 18% were seen once. This sample is drawn from a study of T cells in Graves' hyperthyroidism and ophthalmopathy. Notes on the study in general: In the blood, most expanded thyroid clonotypes above 0.001 appeared as well.

V dropped 10 bases and J dropped 5 bases, with 17 bases sitting between them. The germline gives CDR1 SNHLY, CDR2 FYNNEI. The CDR3 consists of 13 residues. The study excluded patients with uncontrolled infection, other autoimmune disease, pregnancy or lactation. The sample consisted of blood. The source of this sequence is a woman in her forties or fifties with Graves' hyperthyroidism that later progressed to Graves' ophthalmopathy. The rearrangement links TRBV2 to TRBJ2-5; the D gene is possibly TRBD2 (5 bases). The CDR3 loop is CATQDLALETQYF. Written as DNA, the CDR3 is TGTGCCACCCAGGACCTAGCTTTGGAGACCCAGTACTTC.